These 28 T cell receptor beta chains were sequenced from one sample in a study of molecular identifiers for immune sequencing clone quantification. TCRdb itself ran the PCR reads through MiXCR, one entry per CDR3 protein. This sample has hundreds of thousands of distinct CDR3 sequences; about 25% occur once, and the top ten carry about 0.84%. Sequenced input: naive CD8+ T cells from blood, with Jurkat cell RNA spiked in. As to subset: FACS-sorted CD8+CD4-CCR7+CD45RA+ naive T cells. Receptor source: a human donor in good health. Some libraries in this study had Jurkat cell RNA spiked in.

This chain joins TRBV6-5 and TRBJ2-1; 9 bases fit TRBD1. The junction had 2 bases not matched to a gene; V was cut back by 2 bases and J by 6 bases. The length of the CDR3 is 14 residues. Per germline, CDR1 MNHEY and CDR2 SVGAGI. CDR3: CASSYETGGNEQFF. CDR3 sequence (DNA): TGTGCCAGCAGTTACGAGACAGGGGGCAATGAGCAGTTCTTC.

Only a few counts were recorded for this clonotype. This rearrangement joins TRBV27 to TRBJ2-1, with TRBD2 identical over 7 bases. The germline V gene encodes CDR1 MNHEY and CDR2 SMNVEV (reference sequence). This CDR3 has 13 amino acids. V lost 10 bases, J lost 11 bases, and 14 bases stayed unmatched. As DNA, the CDR3 is TGTGCCACCCGGGGACTACAGTTTGAAAAGCAGTTCTTC. This sequence encodes CATRGLQFEKQFF.

This clonotype was observed a handful of times. The J gene is TRBJ2-3, the V gene TRBV20-1; 10 nucleotides align to TRBD2. CDR1 and CDR2 from the germline V gene are DFQATT and SNEGSKA (reference sequence). V was clipped by 6 bases and J by 3 bases; unmatched bases: 12. The CDR3 has 16 amino acids. The CDR3 DNA follows: TGCAGTGCCCCTGAGGGACTAGCGATTATTACAGATACGCAGTATTTT. Translating it yields CSAPEGLAIITDTQYF.

Notes on this clonotype: This is likely a read error, given that the CDR3 carries no conserved phenylalanine or tryptophan at its end. The CDR3 nucleotides are TGTGCCAGCAGCGTAGGGGCTAGCCAAGAGACCCAGTACTCC. This encodes CASSVGASQETQYS. V gene TRBV9 combines with J gene TRBJ2-5; D uncertain. The germline V gene encodes CDR1 SGDLS and CDR2 YYNGEE. The CDR3 runs 14 residues. The V and J ends lost 0 bases and 1 base respectively, with 7 bases between them.

The rearrangement joins TRBV4-1 to TRBJ2-5, with D hard to call. The germline V gene encodes CDR1 MGHRA and CDR2 YSYEKL. This CDR3 contains 15 residues. Trimming took off 1 base at V and 2 bases at J, with 11 bases between the two ends. In DNA, the CDR3 is TGCGCCAGCAGCCAAGTCTGGCAGAAGCAAGAGACCCAGTACTTC. This translates into CASSQVWQKQETQYF.

This chain connects TRBV5-1 to TRBJ2-7; D may be TRBD1 or TRBD2 (5 bases each). This CDR3 is 15 amino acids long. The germline gives CDR1 SGHRS, CDR2 YFSETQ. V lost 0 bases and J lost 0, with 10 bases in between. This CDR3 is CASSLVWGNSYEQYF. CDR3 DNA sequence: TGCGCCAGCAGCTTGGTATGGGGGAACTCCTACGAGCAGTACTTC.

The chain combines TRBV7-2 with TRBJ2-1; the D is unclear. Trimming left V 7 bases short and J 4 bases short, with 20 bases between. This CDR3 is 16 amino acids long. From germline, CDR1 is SGHTA and CDR2 FQGNSA. CDR3 protein: CASTSALGVKYNEQFF. CDR3 nucleotide sequence: TGTGCCAGCACCTCCGCTTTAGGAGTCAAATACAATGAGCAGTTCTTC.

On this clonotype itself: The junction departs from the called germline gene at one end, perhaps through a read error. This chain joins TRBV5-4 and TRBJ2-6, with D unresolved. Germline V gene lookup returns CDR1 SGHNT and CDR2 YYREEE (reference sequence). The CDR3 runs to 14 residues. The CDR3 nucleotides are TGTGCCAACAGCGAAGGCTCTGGGGCCAACGTCCTGACTTTC. Translation gives CANSEGSGANVLTF.

This clonotype was counted many times. The chain is built from TRBV9 and TRBJ2-2; 9 nucleotides match TRBD2. Germline CDR1 and CDR2: SGDLS and YYNGEE. Losses at the gene ends were 4 bases for V and 3 bases for J; bases not matched to a gene: 16. The length of the CDR3 is 19 residues. This CDR3 reads CASSKPTRRAGGDTGELFF. DNA for the CDR3: TGTGCCAGCAGCAAACCCACCCGGAGGGCGGGAGGGGACACCGGGGAGCTGTTTTTT.

This clonotype occurred many times. The chain combines TRBV29-1 with TRBJ1-4; D gene unclear. This CDR3 contains 13 residues. CDR1 SQVTM and CDR2 ANQGSEA come from the germline V gene. V was clipped by 6 bases and J by 4 bases, with 12 bases between them. CDR3 in amino acids: CSVWTENNEKLFF. For the CDR3, the DNA is TGCAGCGTGTGGACGGAGAATAATGAAAAACTGTTTTTT.

The sample holds a few counts of this clonotype. This chain uses TRBV7-6 with TRBJ2-7, with 7 bases that match TRBD1. This CDR3 has 18 residues. V was pared by 4 bases and J by 1 base, with 16 bases of the junction left unmatched. Germline assignment: CDR1 SGHVS and CDR2 FNYEAQ. This CDR3 is CASSSEVHRGDLSYEQYF. The CDR3 DNA sequence: TGTGCCAGCAGCTCCGAAGTTCACAGGGGCGATCTTTCCTACGAGCAGTACTTC.

This sequence joins TRBV12-3 or TRBV12-4 and TRBJ2-7, with a weak D call TRBD1 (6 bases). The CDR3 loop spans 15 amino acids. V dropped 5 bases and J dropped 0 bases, with 14 bases sitting between them. The CDR3 protein is CASSETGPSSYEQYF. For the CDR3, the DNA is TGTGCCAGCAGTGAGACAGGCCCCAGCTCCTACGAGCAGTACTTC.

The CDR3 DNA reads TGCAGTGCTTCCAACCCTAGCTCCAGCTCCTACAATGAGCAGTTCTTC. Its translation: CSASNPSSSSYNEQFF. V usage is TRBV20-1 and J usage is TRBJ2-1, with a tentative D call TRBD2 (5 bases). Deletions cut 5 bases from V and 0 bases from J, with 17 bases between. Germline values: CDR1 DFQATT, CDR2 SNEGSKA (reference sequence). The CDR3 spans 16 residues.

Worth noting for this clonotype: This sequence may be a read error, since a much larger clone differs from it by one base. The CDR3 carries no conserved terminal phenylalanine or tryptophan, so it likely arises from a read error. The CDR3 here is CASSSTNLGVAPLHS. The DNA for the CDR3 is TGTGCCAGCAGCTCAACAAACCTGGGCGTTGCACCCCTCCACTCT. V usage is TRBV7-9 and J usage is TRBJ1-6; D unresolved. Germline CDR1 reads SEHNR; CDR2 reads FQNEAQ (reference sequence). The germline V and J ends were trimmed by 4 bases and 11 bases, with 18 bases remaining between them. The CDR3 sequence is 15 residues long.

J is TRBJ2-1 and V is TRBV24-1; the match to TRBD2 covers 9 bases. Trimming removed 1 base from V and 9 bases from J; junction bases left unmatched: 12. CDR1 is KGHDR and CDR2 is SFDVKD in the germline V gene. The CDR3 loop spans 17 amino acids. This CDR3 is CATSDFVSGSWNVEQFF. The DNA for the CDR3 is TGTGCCACCAGTGATTTTGTTAGCGGGAGTTGGAATGTTGAGCAGTTCTTC.

This clonotype has at least ten counts. The rearrangement uses TRBV29-1 and TRBJ2-3; tentatively, D is TRBD1 (6 bases). The CDR3 has 14 amino acids. Germline V CDR1 and CDR2: SQVTM, ANQGSEA. V was trimmed by 8 bases and J by 8 bases, leaving 23 bases between them. CDR3 amino acids: CSTDPTTGSSTQYF. The CDR3 region has the DNA TGCAGCACTGACCCGACCACAGGGTCTAGTACGCAGTATTTT.

This clonotype was counted at least ten times. The chain joins TRBV11-2 to TRBJ1-1, with a weak D call TRBD1 (5 bases). Germline V CDR1 and CDR2: SGHAT, FQNNGV. This CDR3 is 15 amino acids long. Between the trimmed V and J ends, which lost 2 bases and 5 bases, there was a span of 15 bases. For the CDR3, the DNA is TGTGCCAGCAGCTTATATGGGGGAGGCGAAACTGAAGCTTTCTTT. Its protein product is CASSLYGGGETEAFF.

Many counts were recorded for this clonotype. The V and J genes are TRBV7-8 and TRBJ2-1, with D perhaps matching TRBD2 (5 bases). Germline V CDR1 and CDR2: SGHVS, FQNEAQ. This CDR3 contains 17 residues. Trimming pared 1 base from V and 3 bases from J, leaving 16 bases between. The DNA for the CDR3 is TGTGCCAGCAGCTTAGTCTCCACGGGGTCGGGCTACAATGAGCAGTTCTTC. It translates to CASSLVSTGSGYNEQFF.

The rearrangement joins TRBV20-1 to TRBJ1-5; 11 bases match TRBD1. CDR1 and CDR2 from the germline V gene are DFQATT and SNEGSKA (reference sequence). This CDR3 spans 15 amino acids. The trim removed 3 bases at V and 6 bases at J, leaving 7 bases unmatched. Here the CDR3 reads CSASLGQGAGQPQHF. The CDR3 nucleotides are TGCAGTGCTAGTCTAGGACAGGGGGCGGGTCAGCCCCAGCATTTT.

Points on this clonotype: Given a much more abundant clone one base away, this may be a read error. This chain links TRBV4-3 with TRBJ1-1, with D possibly matching TRBD1 (5 bases). Trimming took off 5 bases at V and 4 bases at J, with 20 bases between the two ends. Germline V CDR1 and CDR2: LGHNA, YSLEER. The CDR3 length is 16 residues. The CDR3 region is CASSSTYRIWTTEAFF. CDR3 DNA: TGCGCCAGCAGCTCTACCTACAGGATCTGGACCACTGAAGCTTTCTTT.

This clonotype was detected only a few times. The chain employs TRBV5-1 and TRBJ2-3; 8 bases are shared with TRBD1. Germline V gene data show CDR1 as SGHRS and CDR2 as YFSETQ. The trim removed 2 bases at V and 0 bases at J, leaving 5 bases unmatched. CDR3 length: 16 residues. The CDR3 nucleotides read TGCGCCAGCAGCTTATCCGGGACAGGAAGCACAGATACGCAGTATTTT. This gives the protein CASSLSGTGSTDTQYF.

As DNA, the CDR3 is TGTGCCACCCGTCGGGACTCCTACAATGAGCAGTTCTTC. Its protein is CATRRDSYNEQFF. The rearrangement links TRBV15 to TRBJ2-1; maybe TRBD2 (5 bases). This CDR3 region has 13 residues. Germline V gives CDR1 LNHNV, CDR2 YYDKDF (reference sequence). Between the trimmed V and J ends, which lost 8 bases and 0 bases, there was a span of 8 bases.

This clonotype was seen a handful of times. This chain connects TRBV7-8 to TRBJ2-5, with D tentatively TRBD1 (5 bases). Germline CDR1 and CDR2: SGHVS and FQNEAQ. Deletions cut 5 bases from V and 5 bases from J, with 18 bases between. The CDR3 loop spans 15 amino acids. The CDR3 DNA follows: TGTGCCAGCAGCGAACTATCAGGGTTTGGGGAGACCCAGTACTTC. Protein: CASSELSGFGETQYF.

In regard to this clonotype: Possible read error: a much larger clone is one base away. V usage is TRBV4-1 and J usage is TRBJ1-2, with 9 nucleotides matching TRBD1. The CDR3 runs 17 residues. J gave up 0 bases and V 3 bases, and 8 bases lay outside the gene matches. Per germline, CDR1 MGHRA and CDR2 YSYEKL. CDR3 in DNA: TGCGCCAGCAGCCATTCACCCTGGGACAGGGCTAACTATGGCTACACCTTC. It translates to CASSHSPWDRANYGYTF.

This clonotype was seen once. The chain has TRBV28 and TRBJ2-7; either TRBD1 or TRBD2 may supply D (5 bases each). CDR1 is MDHEN and CDR2 is SYDVKM in the germline V gene. This CDR3 is built from 15 residues. Trimming pared 2 bases from V and 0 bases from J, leaving 11 bases between. In nucleotides, the CDR3 is TGTGCCAGCAGTTTACGGGACCTTAGCTCCTACGAGCAGTACTTC. Translating it yields CASSLRDLSSYEQYF.

This chain connects TRBV4-1 to TRBJ2-7, with a possible D match to TRBD1 (6 bases). The V end lost 1 base, the J end lost 5 bases, and 12 bases lay between the germline ends. The CDR3 totals 14 residues. CDR1 is MGHRA and CDR2 is YSYEKL in the germline V gene. The CDR3 reads CASSQGPGVNEQYF. The CDR3 DNA reads TGCGCCAGCAGCCAAGGACCAGGGGTAAACGAGCAGTACTTC.

V and J are TRBV12-3 or TRBV12-4 and TRBJ1-1; TRBD1 is a possible D gene (5 bases). The V end was cut by 0 bases, the J end by 4 bases, with 9 bases between. The CDR3 spans 14 residues. The CDR3 region is CASSLAGTGTEAFF. DNA of the CDR3: TGTGCCAGCAGTTTAGCAGGGACGGGCACTGAAGCTTTCTTT.

The V gene is TRBV30, the J gene TRBJ1-5; TRBD1 might be the D (5 bases). The CDR3 sequence is 15 residues long. Trimming left V 0 bases short and J 9 bases short, with 18 bases between. Germline CDR1 and CDR2: GTSNPN and SVGIG (reference sequence). CDR3 protein: CAWSVRNRGDLPQHF. The CDR3 DNA sequence: TGTGCCTGGAGTGTACGGAACCGTGGGGACCTGCCCCAGCATTTT.